What follows are 11 T cell receptor beta chains derived from one specimen sequenced in a study of blood T cell repertoires in COVID-19. This table comes from immunoSEQ multiplex PCR, and its TCRdb copy is limited to in-frame clones, with some not included. Of some 38,000 clones detected, 80% appear once; the ten largest clones hold roughly 14%. What was sequenced was peripheral blood. The receptors shown here come from a woman aged 70-85 years with acute or convalescent COVID-19.

The CDR3: CASRGGVKLRNTGELFF. Here the CDR3 DNA reads TGTGCCAGCAGAGGAGGGGTTAAGCTCAGGAACACCGGGGAGCTGTTTTTT. The gene calls are TRBV3-1 (or the pseudogene TRBV3-2) and TRBJ2-2, with D perhaps TRBD2 (6 bases). The V and J ends lost 6 bases and 1 base respectively, with 18 bases between them. The CDR3 covers 17 residues. Germline loops: CDR1 LGHDT, CDR2 YNNKEL (reference sequence).

The J gene is TRBJ2-1, the V gene TRBV21-1; the table gives TRBD2 as D, unverified against the DNA. TRBV21-1 is termed a pseudogene. The CDR3 consists of 20 residues. This CDR3 reads CASSKEEDSSGILPYNEQFF. The CDR3 DNA reads as TGTGCCAGCAGCAAAGAGGAGGATTCTAGCGGGATACTTCCCTACAATGAGCAGTTCTTC.

The CDR3 sequence: CASSLGVSTYNEQFF. CDR3 coding DNA: TGTGCCAGCAGCCTCGGAGTTAGCACCTACAATGAGCAGTTCTTC. This chain links TRBV3-1 (or the pseudogene TRBV3-2) with TRBJ2-1; no clear D. Per germline, CDR1 LGHDT and CDR2 YNNKEL (reference sequence). V lost 4 bases, J lost 2 bases, and 12 bases lay in between. The CDR3 covers 15 residues.

This chain links TRBV25-1 with TRBJ1-1, with D possibly TRBD1 on 6 matching bases. The germline V gene encodes CDR1 MGHDK and CDR2 SYGVNS. Trimming pared 3 bases from V and 3 bases from J, leaving 14 bases between. The CDR3 has 15 residues. CDR3 sequence: CASSDPEGGDTEAFF. CDR3 coding DNA: TGTGCCAGCAGTGATCCGGAAGGGGGGGACACTGAAGCTTTCTTT.

There are a few counts of this clone. This chain uses TRBV18 with TRBJ2-7; D is possibly TRBD1 (5 bases). Trimming removed 1 base from V and 6 bases from J, with 13 bases in between. The CDR3 contains 14 residues. Germline CDR1 is KGHSH and CDR2 is LQKENI. CDR3 DNA: TGTGCCAGCTCACCACGGGCCAGGGCTAGCGAGCAGTACTTC. Its translation is CASSPRARASEQYF.

This sequence joins TRBV28 and TRBJ1-4; 7 bases are a match to TRBD1. This CDR3 has 15 amino acids. CDR1 is MDHEN and CDR2 is SYDVKM in the germline V gene. Trimming took 5 bases from V and 6 from J; bases not matched to a gene: 9. CDR3 nucleotides: TGTGCCAGCAGTCCGTGGGACAGCGATGATGAAAAACTGTTTTTT. Its translation is CASSPWDSDDEKLFF.

In this sample, this clone turned up a few times. The V and J genes are TRBV5-1 and TRBJ1-1; D not resolved. Trimming stripped 4 bases from V and 1 base from J, with 8 bases between. In germline, CDR1 is SGHRS, CDR2 YFSETQ. CDR3 size: 13 residues. CDR3 residues: CASSLDSNTEAFF. The CDR3 DNA sequence: TGCGCCAGCAGCCTGGACTCGAACACTGAAGCTTTCTTT.

The rearrangement uses TRBV6-5 and TRBJ2-2; 7 nucleotides agree with TRBD1. V dropped 10 bases and J dropped 5; count of bases not matched to a gene: 7. Germline CDR1 reads MNHEY; CDR2 reads SVGAGI. This CDR3 contains 13 residues. The DNA for the CDR3 is TGTGCCACCGACAGGGATTGGACCGGGGAGCTGTTTTTT. The encoded protein is CATDRDWTGELFF.

Here the CDR3 DNA reads TGCGCCAGCAGTCAATCCGGGATTGTGGGCACAGATACGCAGTATTTT. This codes for CASSQSGIVGTDTQYF. The J gene is TRBJ2-3, the V gene TRBV23-1; maybe TRBD2 (5 bases). TRBV23-1 is treated as an ORF (open reading frame) with a function not yet certain. The V end lost 0 bases, the J end lost 1 base, and 11 bases lay between the germline ends. This CDR3 contains 16 residues.

The chain combines TRBV29-1 with TRBJ2-3; 10 positions match TRBD1. CDR3 length: 17 amino acids. V lost 4 bases and J lost 5; bases outside the gene matches: 15. From germline, CDR1 is SQVTM and CDR2 ANQGSEA. The CDR3 bases are TGCAGCGTTGCCGGGACAGGGGTTTTTCTAGCGGGAGATACGCAGTATTTT. Its protein product is CSVAGTGVFLAGDTQYF.

Concerning this clone: Sequence at one end of the junction differs from germline and may be a read error. This chain connects TRBV19 to TRBJ2-4, with D possibly matching TRBD2 (6 bases). This CDR3 spans 12 amino acids. The V gene's germline CDR1 is LNHDA and CDR2 SQIVND (reference sequence). For the CDR3, the DNA is TGTGCCAGTAGTATAGGGGACGGTCCGGGAGTTTTC. Its translation: CASSIGDGPGVF.